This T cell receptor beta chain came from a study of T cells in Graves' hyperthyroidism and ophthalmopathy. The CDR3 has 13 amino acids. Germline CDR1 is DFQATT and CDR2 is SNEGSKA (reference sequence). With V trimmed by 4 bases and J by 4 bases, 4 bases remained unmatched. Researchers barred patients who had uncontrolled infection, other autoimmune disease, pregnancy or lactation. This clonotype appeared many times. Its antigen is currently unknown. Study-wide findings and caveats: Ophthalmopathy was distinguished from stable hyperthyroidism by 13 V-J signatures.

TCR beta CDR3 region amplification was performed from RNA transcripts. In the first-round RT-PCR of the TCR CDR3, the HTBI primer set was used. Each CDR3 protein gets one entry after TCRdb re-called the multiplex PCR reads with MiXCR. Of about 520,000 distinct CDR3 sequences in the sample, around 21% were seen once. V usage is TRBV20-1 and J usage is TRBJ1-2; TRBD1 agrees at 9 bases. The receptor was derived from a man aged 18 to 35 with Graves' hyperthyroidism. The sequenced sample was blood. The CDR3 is CSANPGQGYGYTF. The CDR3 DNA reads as TGCAGTGCTAATCCGGGACAGGGCTATGGCTACACCTTC.